The 30 T cell receptor beta chains below come from one sample, sequenced in a study of T cells in Graves' hyperthyroidism and ophthalmopathy. There were TCR beta CDR3 regions amplified from RNA transcripts. The HTBI primer set was used in a first-round RT-PCR of the TCR CDR3. From the multiplex PCR reads, TCRdb called clonotypes with MiXCR, one entry per CDR3 protein. The table lists around 700,000 distinct CDR3 sequences, approximately 19% of them singletons. Sequencing used blood. The receptors come from a woman aged 50 to 65 with Graves' hyperthyroidism that later progressed to Graves' ophthalmopathy.

This clonotype appeared a few times. V gene TRBV6-2 or TRBV6-3 combines with J gene TRBJ1-5; 9 bases line up with TRBD1. The germline CDR1 and CDR2 sequences are MNHEY and SVGEGT. The CDR3 sequence is 19 residues long. Trimming took 2 bases from V and 2 from J; bases not matched to a gene: 13. Written as DNA, the CDR3 is TGTGCCAGCAGTTACATCTTTTACAGGGGGCTGGTTCGCAATCAGCCCCAGCATTTT. This encodes CASSYIFYRGLVRNQPQHF.

The chain joins TRBV2 to TRBJ1-1, with 10 nucleotides matching TRBD1. J gave up 6 bases and V 6 bases, and 7 bases lay outside the gene matches. This CDR3 comprises 14 residues. The germline gives CDR1 SNHLY, CDR2 FYNNEI. The CDR3 bases are TGTGCCAGCAGGCAGGGACAGGGGTTAGCTGAAGCTTTCTTT. This codes for CASRQGQGLAEAFF.

The CDR3 bases are TGTGCCAGTAGAGGGTGGGAACCCAATCAGCCCCAGCATTTT. Translation: CASRGWEPNQPQHF. The J gene is TRBJ1-5, the V gene TRBV19, with D hard to call. CDR3 length equals 14 residues. V was clipped by 6 bases and J by 3 bases, with 12 bases between them. CDR1 and CDR2 from the germline V gene are LNHDA and SQIVND (reference sequence). Filled out from reference TRBV19 and TRBJ1-5, the complete variable domain reads DGGITQSPKYLFRKEGQNVTLSCEQNLNHDAMYWYRQDPGQGLRLIYYSQIVNDFQKGDIAEGYSVSREKKESFPLTVTSAQKNPTAFYLCASRGWEPNQPQHFGDGTRLSIL.

This chain uses TRBV5-5 with TRBJ2-2; D is tentatively TRBD1 or TRBD2 (6 bases each). The CDR3 extends over 14 amino acids. In germline, CDR1 is SGHKS, CDR2 YYEKEE (reference sequence). V shed 4 bases and J shed 5 bases, with 12 bases lying between them. CDR3 DNA: TGTGCCAGCAGCCGGGGGACATCTACCGGGGAGCTGTTTTTT. Translation gives CASSRGTSTGELFF.

This clonotype was seen at least ten times. The chain links TRBV19 to TRBJ2-2; D not resolved. Looked up from germline, CDR1 is LNHDA and CDR2 is SQIVND (reference sequence). V dropped 3 bases and J dropped 0 bases, with 11 bases sitting between them. The CDR3 contains 16 residues. CDR3 protein: CASSINRQANTGELFF. The CDR3 DNA reads as TGTGCCAGTAGTATCAATCGGCAGGCGAACACCGGGGAGCTGTTTTTT.

This clonotype was observed a handful of times. The junction does not match germline at one end; this may be a read error. The V and J genes are TRBV20-1 and TRBJ1-4; weak D call: TRBD1 (6 bases). The CDR3 length is 15 residues. CDR1 is DFQATT, CDR2 SNEGSKA, per germline (reference sequence). The CDR3, as DNA: TGCAGTGCTCCTGACAGGACACCAACTAATGAAGAACTGTTTTTT. It encodes CSAPDRTPTNEELFF.

This clonotype was counted many times. The chain uses TRBV6-5 and TRBJ1-5; D not certain. Germline V lookup: CDR1 MNHEY, CDR2 SVGAGI. The CDR3 contains 14 residues. V lost 0 bases and J lost 2, with 5 bases in between. CDR3 loop: CASSYSGGNQPQHF. The CDR3 DNA is TGTGCCAGCAGTTACTCGGGAGGCAATCAGCCCCAGCATTTT.

This clonotype has a handful of counts. The rearrangement joins TRBV13 to TRBJ1-4; D not certain. Trimming shortened V by 2 bases and J by 5 bases, and 12 bases separated the two germline ends. Germline V gives CDR1 PRHDT, CDR2 FYEKMQ (reference sequence). The CDR3 sequence is 15 residues long. The CDR3 region has the DNA TGTGCCAGCAGCTTAAAGTTGACGGGGAATGAAAAACTGTTTTTT. Translated, it gives CASSLKLTGNEKLFF.

The rearrangement uses TRBV2 and TRBJ1-3, with TRBD1 matching 11 bases. This CDR3 spans 17 amino acids. After removal of 5 bases from V and 0 bases from J, the junction contained 6 bases not matched to a gene. Germline lookup yields CDR1 SNHLY and CDR2 FYNNEI. The DNA for the CDR3 is TGTGCCAGCAGTTATACCGGGACAGGGGGCTCTGGAAACACCATATATTTT. Its protein is CASSYTGTGGSGNTIYF.

This clonotype appeared many times. This chain links TRBV6-1 with TRBJ2-2; 7 nucleotides match TRBD2. The V gene's germline CDR1 is MNHNS and CDR2 SASEGT. The V gene end was trimmed by 7 bases and the J gene end by 6 bases; junction bases not matched to a gene: 8. This CDR3 is 14 amino acids long. The CDR3 spells CASIGTGRAGELFF. The CDR3 DNA is TGTGCCAGCATTGGGACGGGGAGGGCCGGGGAGCTGTTTTTT.

The CDR3 loop is CATSRARDTVGKLFF. The CDR3 DNA sequence: TGTGCCACCAGCAGAGCTCGGGACACCGTAGGAAAACTGTTTTTT. This chain uses TRBV15 with TRBJ1-4; D might be TRBD1 (6 bases). Germline V CDR1 and CDR2: LNHNV, YYDKDF (reference sequence). The germline V and J ends were trimmed by 1 base and 10 bases, with 16 bases remaining between them. The CDR3 covers 15 residues. The entire variable domain, with the rest obtained from reference TRBV15 and TRBJ1-4, is as follows: DAMVIQNPRYQVTQFGKPVTLSCSQTLNHNVMYWYQQKSSQAPKLLFHYYDKDFNNEADTPDNFQSRRPNTSFCFLDIRSPGLGDTAMYLCATSRARDTVGKLFFGSGTQLSVL.

This clonotype has a count of ten or more. V is TRBV27 and J is TRBJ1-1; 7 nucleotides align to TRBD1. V lost 6 bases to trimming and J lost 2 bases; unmatched junction nucleotides: 12. Germline CDR1 is MNHEY and CDR2 is SMNVEV (reference sequence). The CDR3 contains 16 residues. In nucleotides, the CDR3 is TGTGCCAGCAGCTTTAGGGGGAACAGGGGAAACACTGAAGCTTTCTTT. Its protein product is CASSFRGNRGNTEAFF.

At least ten counts were recorded for this clonotype. The rearrangement joins TRBV12-3 or TRBV12-4 to TRBJ2-2; weak D call: TRBD2 (6 bases). V shed 4 bases and J shed 2 bases, with 14 bases lying between them. This CDR3 comprises 16 residues. The CDR3 coding sequence is TGTGCCAGCAGTTCTTCTGGGCGGGGAAACACCGGGGAGCTGTTTTTT. The encoded protein is CASSSSGRGNTGELFF.

This clonotype was observed at least ten times. The J gene is TRBJ1-1, the V gene TRBV20-1; TRBD1 is a possible D gene (6 bases). The germline V gene has CDR1 DFQATT and CDR2 SNEGSKA (reference sequence). V dropped 5 bases and J dropped 5 bases, with 24 bases sitting between them. There are 16 residues in the CDR3. CDR3 nucleotides: TGCAGTGCTCGGAGACCCGGCAACAGGGTACGGACTGAAGCTTTCTTT. This gives the protein CSARRPGNRVRTEAFF.

This clonotype was seen only a few times. V gene TRBV7-2 combines with J gene TRBJ1-1; perhaps TRBD1 as D (5 bases). The V and J ends lost 0 bases and 5 bases respectively, with 13 bases between them. The CDR3 consists of 15 residues. From germline, CDR1 is SGHTA and CDR2 FQGNSA. The CDR3 sequence: CASSLAGVGETEAFF. The CDR3 DNA is TGTGCCAGCAGCTTAGCCGGCGTAGGGGAAACTGAAGCTTTCTTT.

This chain connects TRBV20-1 to TRBJ2-2; D is perhaps TRBD2 (6 bases). V lost 1 base and J 6 bases, leaving 15 bases between the germline ends. CDR3 length: 15 amino acids. Germline V CDR1 and CDR2: DFQATT, SNEGSKA (reference sequence). CDR3: CSARAPGGAPGELFF. The CDR3 region has the DNA TGCAGTGCTAGAGCCCCGGGCGGGGCCCCCGGGGAGCTGTTTTTT.

This clonotype appeared a few times. The rearrangement uses TRBV12-3 or TRBV12-4 and TRBJ2-3; D unresolved. V was trimmed by 6 bases and J by 6 bases, leaving 4 bases between them. The CDR3 sequence is 10 residues long. The CDR3 nucleotides are TGTGCCAGCAGCCGGGATACGCAGTATTTT. It translates to CASSRDTQYF.

The rearrangement uses TRBV18 and TRBJ2-3, with TRBD1 identical over 8 bases. This CDR3 comprises 15 residues. Germline CDR1 is KGHSH and CDR2 is LQKENI. V gave up 2 bases and J gave up 1 base; unmatched junction bases: 2. DNA for the CDR3: TGTGCCAGCTCACCAATCAGGGGGCGCACAGATACGCAGTATTTT. As protein: CASSPIRGRTDTQYF.

Points on this clonotype: One end of the junction fails to match germline, which may point to a read error. The chain has TRBV14 and TRBJ1-5; D is unclear. The germline CDR1 and CDR2 sequences are SGHDN and FVKESK. The CDR3 covers 15 residues. The CDR3 sequence: CAGSQESWFHQPQHF. CDR3 coding DNA: TGTGCCGGCAGCCAAGAGTCATGGTTTCATCAGCCCCAGCATTTT.

Only a few counts were recorded for this clonotype. This chain joins TRBV3-1 and TRBJ1-3, with D perhaps matching TRBD1 (6 bases). The CDR3 totals 14 residues. In germline, CDR1 is LGHDT, CDR2 YNNKEL (reference sequence). V dropped 1 base and J dropped 4 bases, with 8 bases sitting between them. This CDR3 reads CASSQGGQGNTIYF. The CDR3 DNA reads as TGTGCCAGCAGCCAAGGCGGACAGGGAAACACCATATATTTT.

In its sample, this clonotype was seen many times. The rearrangement joins TRBV3-1 to TRBJ1-2, with D perhaps matching TRBD1 (5 bases). The V gene's germline CDR1 is LGHDT and CDR2 YNNKEL (reference sequence). The CDR3 has 14 residues. V shed 0 bases and J shed 4 bases, with 9 bases lying between them. The CDR3 coding sequence is TGTGCCAGCAGCCAAGAAACAGGCTTCTATGGCTACACCTTC. This sequence encodes CASSQETGFYGYTF.

This clonotype has a count of ten or more. The V gene is TRBV27, the J gene TRBJ2-1; tentatively, D is TRBD2 (7 bases). The germline CDR1 and CDR2 sequences are MNHEY and SMNVEV (reference sequence). Trimming removed 0 bases at V and 2 bases at J, with 11 bases between. CDR3 size: 16 residues. CDR3 nucleotides: TGTGCCAGCAGTTTATCGACCGGGGGGCCCTACAATGAGCAGTTCTTC. It translates to CASSLSTGGPYNEQFF.

This clonotype showed up many times. V gene TRBV5-8 combines with J gene TRBJ2-7; 7 bases line up with TRBD2. V shed 0 bases and J 2 bases; nucleotides not matched to a gene: 5. The CDR3 covers 15 residues. Germline V gives CDR1 SGHTS, CDR2 YDEGEE. The chain's CDR3 is CASSLAAGVAYEQYF. CDR3 bases: TGTGCCAGCAGCTTGGCGGCGGGGGTAGCCTACGAGCAGTACTTC.

This clonotype was observed many times. The chain couples TRBV3-1 to TRBJ2-3; 8 nucleotides align to TRBD2. The CDR3 totals 16 residues. Germline CDR1 reads LGHDT; CDR2 reads YNNKEL (reference sequence). V dropped 3 bases and J dropped 4; count of bases not matched to a gene: 9. The DNA of the CDR3 is TGTGCCAGCAGCCAGGCCGGGACTAGAAATTCAGATACGCAGTATTTT. Protein sequence: CASSQAGTRNSDTQYF.

There are many counts of this clonotype. The V and J genes are TRBV5-1 and TRBJ2-5; D unresolved. Trimming removed 0 bases from V and 3 bases from J, with 6 bases in between. Germline V lookup: CDR1 SGHRS, CDR2 YFSETQ. CDR3 length: 13 amino acids. CDR3: CASSLDVKETQYF. The CDR3, as DNA: TGCGCCAGCAGCTTGGATGTCAAAGAGACCCAGTACTTC.

This clonotype was detected only a few times. The chain links TRBV15 to TRBJ2-5; TRBD1 matches at 9 bases. This CDR3 comprises 15 residues. Looked up from germline, CDR1 is LNHNV and CDR2 is YYDKDF (reference sequence). The junction had 9 bases not matched to a gene; V was cut back by 6 bases and J by 4 bases. The CDR3 bases are TGTGCCACCAGTGAGGGAACAGGGGGCGGAGAGACCCAGTACTTC. It codes for CATSEGTGGGETQYF.

This clonotype has more than one count but fewer than ten. This chain uses TRBV29-1 with TRBJ2-1, with 11 bases that match TRBD2. This CDR3 has 13 residues. The ends lost 5 bases at V and 5 bases at J; junction bases unmatched: 2. Germline lookup yields CDR1 SQVTM and CDR2 ANQGSEA. CDR3 DNA: TGCAGCGTTACTAGCGGGGGTCACAATGAGCAGTTCTTC. Its translation is CSVTSGGHNEQFF.

This chain uses TRBV29-1 with TRBJ2-5; D might be TRBD1 (5 bases). The CDR3 extends over 12 amino acids. Trimming removed 8 bases at V and 2 bases at J, with 12 bases between. Germline-derived CDR1 and CDR2 are SQVTM and ANQGSEA. The CDR3 DNA is TGCAGCACTTCCAGGGATCAAGAGACCCAGTACTTC. Protein: CSTSRDQETQYF.

The V gene is TRBV7-3, the J gene TRBJ2-2, with D perhaps matching TRBD2 (5 bases). The CDR3 totals 16 residues. The V end lost 2 bases, the J end lost 5 bases, and 15 bases lay between the germline ends. Germline V lookup: CDR1 SGHTA, CDR2 FQGTGA. The CDR3, as DNA: TGTGCCAGCAGCTTATGGTTACTAGGTCAAACCGGGGAGCTGTTTTTT. This translates into CASSLWLLGQTGELFF.

The genes are TRBV12-3 or TRBV12-4 and TRBJ2-1; 7 bases agree with TRBD2. This CDR3 has 14 amino acids. V trimming: 3 bases; J trimming: 6 bases; junction bases outside the gene matches: 5. CDR3 DNA: TGTGCCAGCAGTTTCACCGGGGGGACCAATGAGCAGTTCTTC. This sequence encodes CASSFTGGTNEQFF.